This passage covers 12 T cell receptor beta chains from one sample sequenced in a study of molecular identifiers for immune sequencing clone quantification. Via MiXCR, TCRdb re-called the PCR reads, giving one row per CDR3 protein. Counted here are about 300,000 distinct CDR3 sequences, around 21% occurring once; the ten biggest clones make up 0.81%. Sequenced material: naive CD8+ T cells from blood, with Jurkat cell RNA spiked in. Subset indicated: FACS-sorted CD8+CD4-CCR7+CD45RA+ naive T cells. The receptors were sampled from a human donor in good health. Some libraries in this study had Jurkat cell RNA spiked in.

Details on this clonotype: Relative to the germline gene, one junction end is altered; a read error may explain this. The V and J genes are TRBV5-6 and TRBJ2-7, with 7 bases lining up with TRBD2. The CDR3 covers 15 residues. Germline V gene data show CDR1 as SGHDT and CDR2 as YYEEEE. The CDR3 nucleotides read TGTGCCAGCAGCTTAGATGCGGGAGCGAACTACGGGCAGTACTTC. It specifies CASSLDAGANYGQYF.

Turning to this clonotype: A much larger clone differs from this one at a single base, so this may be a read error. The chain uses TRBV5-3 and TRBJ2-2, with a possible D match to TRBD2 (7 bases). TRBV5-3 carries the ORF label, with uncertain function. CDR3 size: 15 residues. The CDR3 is CASSWGGANTVELFF. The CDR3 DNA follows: TGTGCCAGCAGCTGGGGGGGCGCGAACACCGTGGAGCTGTTTTTT.

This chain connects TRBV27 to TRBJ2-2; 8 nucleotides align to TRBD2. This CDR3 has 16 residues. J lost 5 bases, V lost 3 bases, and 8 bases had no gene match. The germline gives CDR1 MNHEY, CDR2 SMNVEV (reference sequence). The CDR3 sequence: CASSFGAGVRTGELFF. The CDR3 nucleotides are TGTGCCAGCAGTTTCGGAGCGGGAGTAAGGACCGGGGAGCTGTTTTTT.

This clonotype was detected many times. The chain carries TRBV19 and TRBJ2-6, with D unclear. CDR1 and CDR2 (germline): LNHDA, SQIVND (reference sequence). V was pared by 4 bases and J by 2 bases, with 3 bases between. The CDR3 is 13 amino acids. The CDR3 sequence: CASSSPGANVLTF. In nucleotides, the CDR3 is TGTGCCAGTAGTAGCCCTGGGGCCAACGTCCTGACTTTC. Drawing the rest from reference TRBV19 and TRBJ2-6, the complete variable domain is DGGITQSPKYLFRKEGQNVTLSCEQNLNHDAMYWYRQDPGQGLRLIYYSQIVNDFQKGDIAEGYSVSREKKESFPLTVTSAQKNPTAFYLCASSSPGANVLTFGAGSRLTVL.

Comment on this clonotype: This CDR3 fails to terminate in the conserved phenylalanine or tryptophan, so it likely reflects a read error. The CDR3 DNA is TGTGCCAGCAGAACTGTGAACACTGAAGCTTTCCTT. Translation gives CASRTVNTEAFL. This rearrangement joins TRBV27 to TRBJ1-1; D is unclear. Trimming left V 6 bases short and J 0 bases short, with 5 bases between. Germline-derived CDR1 and CDR2 are MNHEY and SMNVEV (reference sequence). CDR3 size: 12 residues.

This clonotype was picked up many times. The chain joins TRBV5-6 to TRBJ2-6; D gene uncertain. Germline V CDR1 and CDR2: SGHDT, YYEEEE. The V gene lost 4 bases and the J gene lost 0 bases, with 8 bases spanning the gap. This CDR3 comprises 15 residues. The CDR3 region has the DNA TGTGCCAGCAGCCTTTGGGGCTCTGGGGCCAACGTCCTGACTTTC. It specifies CASSLWGSGANVLTF.

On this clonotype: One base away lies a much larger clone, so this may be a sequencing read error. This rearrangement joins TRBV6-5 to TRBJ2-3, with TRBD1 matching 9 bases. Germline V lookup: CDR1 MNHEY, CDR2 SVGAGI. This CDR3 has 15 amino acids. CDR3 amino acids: CASSPGTGSPDTKYF. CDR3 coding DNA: TGTGCCAGCAGCCCCGGGACAGGGTCCCCAGATACGAAGTATTTT.

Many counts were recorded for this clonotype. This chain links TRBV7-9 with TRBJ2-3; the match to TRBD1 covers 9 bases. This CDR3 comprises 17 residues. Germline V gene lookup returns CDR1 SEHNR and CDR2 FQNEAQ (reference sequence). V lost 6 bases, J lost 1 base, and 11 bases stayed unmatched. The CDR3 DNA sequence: TGTGCCAGCAGTGAGATTACCCGGGACAGGGGCACAGATACGCAGTATTTT. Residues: CASSEITRDRGTDTQYF.

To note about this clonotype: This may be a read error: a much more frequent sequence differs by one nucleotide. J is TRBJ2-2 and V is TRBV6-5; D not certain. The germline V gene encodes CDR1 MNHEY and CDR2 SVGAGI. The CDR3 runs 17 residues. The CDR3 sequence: CASSYSTGVRNTEELFF. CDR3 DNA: TGTGCCAGCAGTTACTCGACTGGAGTCAGGAACACCGAGGAGCTGTTTTTT.

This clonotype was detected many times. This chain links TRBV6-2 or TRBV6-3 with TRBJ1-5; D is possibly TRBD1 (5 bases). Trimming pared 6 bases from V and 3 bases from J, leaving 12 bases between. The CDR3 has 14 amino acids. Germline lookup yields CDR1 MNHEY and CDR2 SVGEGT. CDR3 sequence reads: CASRPDSHNQPQHF. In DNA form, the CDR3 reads TGTGCCAGCAGACCAGACAGCCACAATCAGCCCCAGCATTTT.

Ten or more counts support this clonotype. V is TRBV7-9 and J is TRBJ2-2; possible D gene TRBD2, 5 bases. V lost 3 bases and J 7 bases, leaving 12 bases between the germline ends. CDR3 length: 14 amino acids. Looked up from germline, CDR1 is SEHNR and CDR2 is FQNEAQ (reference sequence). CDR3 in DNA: TGTGCCAGCAGCTTCGCGGGTCAAGACGGGGAGCTGTTTTTT. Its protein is CASSFAGQDGELFF.

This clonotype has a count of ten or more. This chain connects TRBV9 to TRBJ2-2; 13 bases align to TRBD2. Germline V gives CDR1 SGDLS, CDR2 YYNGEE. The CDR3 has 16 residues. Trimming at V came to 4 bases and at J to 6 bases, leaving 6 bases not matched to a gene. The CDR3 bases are TGTGCCAGCAGCACGCGGACTAGCGGGAGAGCCGGGGAGCTGTTTTTT. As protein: CASSTRTSGRAGELFF. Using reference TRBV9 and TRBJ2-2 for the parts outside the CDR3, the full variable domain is DSGVTQTPKHLITATGQRVTLRCSPRSGDLSVYWYQQSLDQGLQFLIQYYNGEERAKGNILERFSAQQFPDLHSELNLSSLELGDSALYFCASSTRTSGRAGELFFGEGSRLTVL.